The 2 T cell receptor beta chains given below trace back to one sample, sequenced in a study of cytomegalovirus exposure and HLA in healthy donors. The PCR made use of 60 Vbeta and 13 Jbeta primers. Method: immunoSEQ multiplex PCR; TCRdb's copy keeps in-frame clones and lacks some. This sample has fewer than 200,000 clones, with around 67% found just once. Sequenced sample: PBMCs. These receptors came from a woman under 30 in good health and CMV-seropositive.

The sample holds a few counts of this clone. This chain links TRBV19 with TRBJ2-1, with 13 nucleotides matching TRBD2. CDR1 LNHDA and CDR2 SQIVND come from the germline V gene (reference sequence). The CDR3 is 16 residues long. Losses at the gene ends were 3 bases for V and 4 bases for J; bases not matched to a gene: 3. CDR3 coding DNA: TGTGCCAGTAGTATTCAACTAGCGGGAGGGTACAATGAGCAGTTCTTC. Amino acid sequence: CASSIQLAGGYNEQFF.

The genes are TRBV5-4 and TRBJ2-1, with 14 bases that match TRBD2. The germline V gene has CDR1 SGHNT and CDR2 YYREEE (reference sequence). The CDR3 has 15 residues. The V gene end was trimmed by 4 bases and the J gene end by 7 bases; junction bases not matched to a gene: 4. The CDR3 is CASSRGTSGRNEQFF. CDR3 DNA: TGTGCCAGCAGCAGAGGGACTAGCGGGAGAAATGAGCAGTTCTTC. The full variable domain, completed using reference TRBV5-4 and TRBJ2-1, is ETGVTQSPTHLIKTRGQQVTLRCSSQSGHNTVSWYQQALGQGPQFIFQYYREEENGRGNFPPRFSGLQFPNYSSELNVNALELDDSALYLCASSRGTSGRNEQFFGPGTRLTVL.